One and the same sample provided the 32 T cell receptor beta chains below, sequenced in a study of blood T cell repertoires in COVID-19. Sequenced by immunoSEQ multiplex PCR; TCRdb stores in-frame clones only, minus some. The table has about 100,000 clones, about 90% seen once. The sequenced sample was peripheral blood. These TCRs come from a human donor in a cohort sampled during active COVID-19.

The V call is TRBV5-3, the J call TRBJ2-5, with a possible D match to TRBD2 (6 bases). TRBV5-3 is assigned to the ORF class and has an uncertain function. The V and J ends lost 0 bases and 0 bases respectively, with 12 bases between them. The CDR3 length is 16 residues. The CDR3: CARSLALEGNQETQYF. CDR3 DNA: TGTGCCAGAAGCTTGGCGTTGGAGGGGAACCAAGAGACCCAGTACTTC.

The genes are TRBV28 and TRBJ1-3; D not certain. Germline CDR1 reads MDHEN; CDR2 reads SYDVKM. The length of the CDR3 is 16 residues. The V end was cut by 7 bases, the J end by 0 bases, with 16 bases between. The CDR3, as DNA: TGTGCCAGCACTACAATAGGACTTAACTCTGGAAACACCATATATTTT. Its protein product is CASTTIGLNSGNTIYF.

The gene calls are TRBV27 and TRBJ1-1, with 11 bases lining up with TRBD1. The CDR3 length is 21 residues. Trimming took 4 bases from V and 4 from J; bases not matched to a gene: 23. CDR1 is MNHEY and CDR2 is SMNVEV in the germline V gene (reference sequence). The CDR3 nucleotides are TGTGCCAGCAGTTCCCGGGACAGGGGGGTAGGGGGGTTATCCGAAGGCACTGAAGCTTTCTTT. Translating it yields CASSSRDRGVGGLSEGTEAFF.

This chain connects TRBV7-3 to TRBJ2-1; TRBD2 matches at 10 bases. V was clipped by 3 bases and J by 4 bases; unmatched bases: 6. Germline V gives CDR1 SGHTA, CDR2 FQGTGA. This CDR3 is built from 16 residues. The CDR3 loop is CASSFTGTSVYNEQFF. CDR3 nucleotides: TGTGCCAGCAGCTTTACCGGGACTAGCGTATACAATGAGCAGTTCTTC.

The rearrangement links TRBV27 to TRBJ2-6; TRBD1 aligns across 8 bases. V shed 3 bases and J 2 bases; nucleotides not matched to a gene: 3. The CDR3 runs to 16 residues. Looked up from germline, CDR1 is MNHEY and CDR2 is SMNVEV (reference sequence). CDR3 nucleotide sequence: TGTGCCAGCAGTTTGCCCAGGGGGCCTGGGGCCAACGTCCTGACTTTC. Its protein is CASSLPRGPGANVLTF.

V gene TRBV10-3 combines with J gene TRBJ1-1; D not resolved. Trimming removed 3 bases at V and 6 bases at J, with 11 bases between. CDR1 is ENHRY, CDR2 SYGVKD, per germline. This CDR3 has 13 residues. CDR3: CAISDARAAEAFF. In DNA form, the CDR3 reads TGTGCCATCAGTGATGCGAGGGCCGCTGAAGCTTTCTTT.

Note on this clone: Germline is not matched at one junction end, which may reflect a read error. V is TRBV19 and J is TRBJ1-2; TRBD1 might be the D (6 bases). The CDR3 extends over 16 amino acids. Germline CDR1 reads LNHDA; CDR2 reads SQIVND (reference sequence). The CDR3 region is CASSLDAGGVDYGYTF. The CDR3, as DNA: TGTGCCAGTAGTTTAGACGCGGGGGGCGTCGACTATGGCTACACCTTC.

V usage is TRBV28 and J usage is TRBJ2-5; D is perhaps TRBD2 (6 bases). From germline, CDR1 is MDHEN and CDR2 SYDVKM. CDR3 length: 14 amino acids. Trimming took 3 bases from V and 5 from J, leaving 13 bases between them. In DNA, the CDR3 is TGTGCCAGCAGTTTTGGGGAGGTTTGGGAGACCCAGTACTTC. Protein: CASSFGEVWETQYF.

V is TRBV7-3 and J is TRBJ2-6, with D maybe TRBD1 (5 bases). V gave up 2 bases and J gave up 0 bases, with 14 bases separating them. The CDR3 loop spans 18 amino acids. Germline CDR1 is SGHTA and CDR2 is FQGTGA. CDR3 residues: CASSLDSRSLSGANVLTF. The CDR3 nucleotides read TGTGCCAGCAGCTTAGACAGTCGTTCTCTCTCTGGGGCCAACGTCCTGACTTTC.

Only one count was recorded for this clone. The V gene is TRBV28, the J gene TRBJ2-5; possible D gene TRBD1, 6 bases. This CDR3 comprises 14 residues. Germline V lookup: CDR1 MDHEN, CDR2 SYDVKM. V dropped 4 bases and J dropped 4 bases, with 13 bases sitting between them. CDR3 sequence: CASSSTGLGETQYF. The CDR3 coding sequence is TGTGCCAGCAGTTCCACAGGGTTGGGAGAGACCCAGTACTTC.

The chain has TRBV6-6 and TRBJ1-4; 9 nucleotides match TRBD1. V dropped 2 bases and J dropped 8; count of bases not matched to a gene: 3. CDR3 length: 14 amino acids. Germline CDR1 and CDR2: MNHNY and SVGAGI (reference sequence). The CDR3 loop is CASSYGQGREKLFF. CDR3 nucleotide sequence: TGTGCCAGCAGTTACGGACAGGGGAGGGAAAAACTGTTTTTT.

This clone has a handful of counts. The rearrangement joins TRBV5-1 to TRBJ1-2; 8 bases are a match to TRBD1. The J segment lost 2 bases and the V segment lost 0 bases, leaving 3 bases of the junction unmatched. The CDR3 contains 15 residues. Germline CDR1 is SGHRS and CDR2 is YFSETQ. This chain's CDR3 is CASSLDRGENYGYTF. CDR3 DNA: TGCGCCAGCAGCTTGGACAGGGGGGAAAACTATGGCTACACCTTC. Combining the CDR3 with reference TRBV5-1 and TRBJ1-2 gives the whole variable domain KAGVTQTPRYLIKTRGQQVTLSCSPISGHRSVSWYQQTPGQGLQFLFEYFSETQRNKGNFPGRFSGRQFSNSRSEMNVSTLELGDSALYLCASSLDRGENYGYTFGSGTRLTVV.

This chain joins TRBV28 and TRBJ1-5, with 7 bases fitting TRBD1. Trimming took 5 bases from V and 4 from J; bases not matched to a gene: 11. Germline loops: CDR1 MDHEN, CDR2 SYDVKM. The CDR3 is made up of 16 amino acids. CDR3 region: CASSPAGQINNQPQHF. The CDR3, as DNA: TGTGCCAGCAGTCCCGCGGGACAGATAAATAATCAGCCCCAGCATTTT.

This rearrangement joins TRBV18 to TRBJ2-1, with D tentatively TRBD2 (6 bases). The CDR3 has 15 amino acids. The germline gives CDR1 KGHSH, CDR2 LQKENI. V was trimmed by 7 bases and J by 4 bases, leaving 17 bases between them. The CDR3 spells CASLGTGAVYNEQFF. The CDR3 DNA reads TGTGCCAGCTTAGGGACTGGAGCGGTTTACAATGAGCAGTTCTTC. The complete variable domain, with remaining parts taken from reference TRBV18 and TRBJ2-1, reads NAGVMQNPRHLVRRRGQEARLRCSPMKGHSHVYWYRQLPEEGLKFMVYLQKENIIDESGMPKERFSAEFPKEGPSILRIQQVVRGDSAAYFCASLGTGAVYNEQFFGPGTRLTVL.

This chain connects TRBV2 to TRBJ2-3, with D possibly TRBD1 on 6 matching bases. CDR1 is SNHLY, CDR2 FYNNEI, per germline. The CDR3 runs to 15 residues. Deletions cut 7 bases from V and 3 bases from J, with 17 bases between. In DNA, the CDR3 is TGTGCCAGCACCGCCGAGGGGGTGGGGACAGATACGCAGTATTTT. Protein product: CASTAEGVGTDTQYF.

The genes are TRBV7-9 and TRBJ2-1; 8 bases map to TRBD2. The CDR3 has 15 residues. The J segment lost 4 bases and the V segment lost 5 bases, leaving 7 bases of the junction unmatched. Germline CDR1 reads SEHNR; CDR2 reads FQNEAQ (reference sequence). The CDR3 sequence is CASSVSGSPYNEQFF. The CDR3 nucleotides are TGTGCCAGCAGCGTCAGCGGGAGTCCTTACAATGAGCAGTTCTTC.

The chain employs TRBV5-4 and TRBJ2-5; 7 positions match TRBD1. The CDR3 is made up of 14 amino acids. From germline, CDR1 is SGHNT and CDR2 YYREEE (reference sequence). With V trimmed by 3 bases and J by 1 base, 3 bases remained unmatched. The CDR3 nucleotides read TGTGCCAGCAGCTCCGGACAGGTCCAAGAGACCCAGTACTTC. Translating gives CASSSGQVQETQYF.

V gene TRBV7-9 combines with J gene TRBJ1-1; D gene uncertain. Germline V gene lookup returns CDR1 SEHNR and CDR2 FQNEAQ (reference sequence). V was trimmed by 1 base and J by 6 bases, leaving 3 bases between them. CDR3 length equals 11 residues. CDR3: CASSLVAEAFF. CDR3 nucleotide sequence: TGTGCCAGCAGCTTAGTCGCTGAAGCTTTCTTT. The variable domain in full, completed from reference TRBV7-9 and TRBJ1-1, reads DTGVSQNPRHKITKRGQNVTFRCDPISEHNRLYWYRQTLGQGPEFLTYFQNEAQLEKSRLLSDRFSAERPKGSFSTLEIQRTEQGDSAMYLCASSLVAEAFFGQGTRLTVV.

The chain couples TRBV7-9 to TRBJ1-2, with D hard to call. Germline V gives CDR1 SEHNR, CDR2 FQNEAQ (reference sequence). The CDR3 loop spans 15 amino acids. Trimming shortened V by 2 bases and J by 2 bases, and 12 bases separated the two germline ends. The CDR3: CASSLHQAENYGYTF. DNA for the CDR3: TGTGCCAGCAGCTTACATCAGGCCGAAAACTATGGCTACACCTTC.

CDR3 bases: TGTGCCAGCAGTTCCGCTCGACAGGGCAATGAGCAGTTCTTC. Protein product: CASSSARQGNEQFF. The chain joins TRBV6-5 to TRBJ2-1, with 7 positions matching TRBD1. Unmatched junction bases numbered 6, after V lost 4 bases and J lost 6 bases. The CDR3 has 14 residues. Germline lookup yields CDR1 MNHEY and CDR2 SVGAGI.

With regard to this clone: A junction boundary mismatches the germline segment, possibly from a read error. V usage is TRBV5-4 and J usage is TRBJ2-7, with 13 bases identical to TRBD2. Germline-derived CDR1 and CDR2 are SGHNT and YYREEE (reference sequence). This CDR3 spans 15 amino acids. Here the CDR3 DNA reads TGTGCCAGCACCTTGGGACTAGCGGGACAGGTCGAGCAGTACTTC. This sequence encodes CASTLGLAGQVEQYF.

This chain connects TRBV13 to TRBJ2-3, with D perhaps matching TRBD1 (6 bases). Trimming took 0 bases from V and 11 from J, leaving 9 bases between them. Germline assignment: CDR1 PRHDT and CDR2 FYEKMQ (reference sequence). There are 12 residues in the CDR3. The CDR3 here is CASSLGPRGQYF. In DNA, the CDR3 is TGTGCCAGCAGCTTAGGTCCCAGGGGGCAGTATTTT.

The chain couples TRBV2 to TRBJ2-7; D is unresolved. The germline V gene encodes CDR1 SNHLY and CDR2 FYNNEI. The CDR3 length is 12 residues. The germline V and J ends were trimmed by 1 base and 6 bases, with 7 bases remaining between them. CDR3 coding DNA: TGTGCCAGCAGTGAAGACGGGTTCGAGCAGTACTTC. Amino acid sequence: CASSEDGFEQYF.

The rearrangement joins TRBV28 to TRBJ1-1; D call uncertain. Germline V lookup: CDR1 MDHEN, CDR2 SYDVKM. The CDR3 consists of 12 residues. Trimming cost V 5 bases and J 1 base, with 5 bases left between them. The CDR3 protein is CASSRQNTEAFF. The CDR3 nucleotides read TGTGCCAGCAGTCGACAGAACACTGAAGCTTTCTTT.

The gene calls are TRBV6-6 and TRBJ1-1; D is uncertain. V dropped 5 bases and J dropped 1 base, with 11 bases sitting between them. The CDR3 contains 14 residues. Germline CDR1 MNHNY, CDR2 SVGAGI (reference sequence). CDR3 bases: TGTGCCAGCAGTACCCCAGGAGGGAACACTGAAGCTTTCTTT. It codes for CASSTPGGNTEAFF.

The genes are TRBV4-1 and TRBJ2-7, with 11 bases identical to TRBD2. The V segment lost 4 bases and the J segment 4 bases; nucleotides outside the gene matches: 6. From germline, CDR1 is MGHRA and CDR2 YSYEKL. There are 15 residues in the CDR3. Here the CDR3 DNA reads TGCGCCAGCAGCCCTGAACTAGCGGGAGTTTACGAGCAGTACTTC. It specifies CASSPELAGVYEQYF.

The rearrangement uses TRBV7-2 and TRBJ2-3, with D possibly being TRBD2 (5 bases). V lost 0 bases, J lost 4 bases, and 11 bases lay in between. This CDR3 contains 15 residues. Per germline, CDR1 SGHTA and CDR2 FQGNSA. The DNA of the CDR3 is TGTGCCAGCAGCTTAGCGGGAGTGGTGCCAGATACGCAGTATTTT. The encoded protein is CASSLAGVVPDTQYF.

V and J are TRBV5-1 and TRBJ2-5; 10 bases are shared with TRBD2. The V gene's germline CDR1 is SGHRS and CDR2 YFSETQ. The V gene end was trimmed by 4 bases and the J gene end by 2 bases; junction bases not matched to a gene: 8. CDR3 length equals 16 residues. CDR3 sequence reads: CASSNPSGSNQETQYF. Written as DNA, the CDR3 is TGCGCCAGCAGCAACCCTAGCGGGAGTAATCAAGAGACCCAGTACTTC.

The J gene is TRBJ1-5, the V gene TRBV4-1; D gene ambiguous. The CDR3 has 17 amino acids. V lost 1 base and J lost 1, with 14 bases in between. CDR1 and CDR2 from the germline V gene are MGHRA and YSYEKL. In DNA form, the CDR3 reads TGCGCCAGCAGCCAAGCTCCCGGGAGCGGAAGCAATCAGCCCCAGCATTTT. This codes for CASSQAPGSGSNQPQHF.

The V call is TRBV28, the J call TRBJ2-5; 8 bases are a match to TRBD1. Trimming cost V 4 bases and J 5 bases; bases outside gene matches: 9. Per the germline V gene, CDR1 is MDHEN and CDR2 is SYDVKM. CDR3 length equals 15 residues. The CDR3: CASSYTRDRWETQYF. CDR3 nucleotides: TGTGCCAGCAGTTACACCCGGGACAGGTGGGAGACCCAGTACTTC. The full variable domain, its missing parts supplied by reference TRBV28 and TRBJ2-5, is DVKVTQSSRYLVKRTGEKVFLECVQDMDHENMFWYRQDPGLGLRLIYFSYDVKMKEKGDIPEGYSVSREKKERFSLILESASTNQTSMYLCASSYTRDRWETQYFGPGTRLLVL.

The V gene is TRBV10-3, the J gene TRBJ2-1, with TRBD1 identical over 7 bases. Germline V gene data show CDR1 as ENHRY and CDR2 as SYGVKD. The CDR3 length is 13 residues. The ends lost 10 bases at V and 7 bases at J; junction bases unmatched: 10. The CDR3 loop reads CATELKQGNEQFF. The CDR3 DNA is TGTGCCACCGAACTAAAACAGGGGAATGAGCAGTTCTTC.

The chain combines TRBV4-3 with TRBJ1-4, with 9 positions matching TRBD1. Germline-derived CDR1 and CDR2 are LGHNA and YSLEER. Trimming at V came to 2 bases and at J to 8 bases, leaving 9 bases not matched to a gene. This CDR3 contains 16 residues. The CDR3 protein is CASSQTPGQGHEKLFF. The CDR3 bases are TGCGCCAGCAGCCAAACACCGGGACAGGGTCACGAAAAACTGTTTTTT.